The 26 T cell receptor beta chains in this list originate from one sample, sequenced in a study of CD8 T cells in Susac syndrome (dated by TCRdb to the late 2010s). Receptor amplification or capture employed the immunoSEQ multiplex PCR assay. RNA was extracted using the RNeasy kit, and about 0.45 to 1 ug of the RNA was reverse transcribed with random hexamers. In-frame beta chains were kept once TCRdb had trimmed the public reads at Q25 with fastp and called clones with MiXCR. Identical CDR3 protein sequences are pooled into one entry, listed with their most common genes and DNA. This sample is represented by 110,000 to 150,000 distinct CDR3 sequences; approximately 94% of them were singletons. Roughly 0.08% of the sample lies in the top ten. The sequencing input was CD4+ T cells from PBMCs. These receptors were collected from a human donor with Susac syndrome.

The V gene is TRBV5-1, the J gene TRBJ2-3; D gene unclear. The germline V gene encodes CDR1 SGHRS and CDR2 YFSETQ. CDR3 length: 14 residues. Deletions cut 7 bases from V and 0 bases from J, with 12 bases between. The CDR3 region is CASGGGRSTDTQYF. The DNA of the CDR3 is TGCGCCAGCGGTGGCGGCAGAAGCACAGATACGCAGTATTTT.

V is TRBV12-3 or TRBV12-4 and J is TRBJ1-3; 8 nucleotides match TRBD1. The CDR3 extends over 14 amino acids. The ends lost 6 bases at V and 0 bases at J; junction bases unmatched: 1. CDR3 nucleotides: TGTGCCAGCAGCGACAGGGGCTCTGGAAACACCATATATTTT. This translates into CASSDRGSGNTIYF.

This clonotype was seen only once. The chain carries TRBV13 and TRBJ1-1, with a possible D match to TRBD1 (5 bases). CDR3 size: 14 residues. Germline V CDR1 and CDR2: PRHDT, FYEKMQ (reference sequence). The V end was cut by 7 bases, the J end by 0 bases, with 12 bases between. The CDR3 loop is CASKRRALNTEAFF. Here the CDR3 DNA reads TGTGCCAGCAAACGCAGGGCTCTGAACACTGAAGCTTTCTTT.

V usage is TRBV6-5 and J usage is TRBJ2-4, with 10 positions matching TRBD1. There are 14 residues in the CDR3. Germline V CDR1 and CDR2: MNHEY, SVGAGI. V lost 5 bases, J lost 6 bases, and 4 bases stayed unmatched. CDR3 amino acids: CASSRDRGRNIQYF. CDR3 sequence (DNA): TGTGCCAGCAGTCGGGACAGGGGTCGAAACATTCAGTACTTC.

The chain recombines TRBV5-6 with TRBJ2-1; perhaps TRBD2 as D (5 bases). Between the trimmed V and J ends, which lost 4 bases and 8 bases, there was a span of 10 bases. The CDR3 has 12 residues. Germline V gene data show CDR1 as SGHDT and CDR2 as YYEEEE. DNA for the CDR3: TGTGCCAGCAGCGTACGCGGGTATGAGCAGTTCTTC. Translated, it gives CASSVRGYEQFF.

The genes are TRBV27 and TRBJ1-4; D uncertain. Trimming shortened V by 4 bases and J by 5 bases, and 14 bases separated the two germline ends. The CDR3 sequence is 15 residues long. Germline assignment: CDR1 MNHEY and CDR2 SMNVEV (reference sequence). The CDR3 spells CASSSRPGPNEKLFF. DNA for the CDR3: TGTGCCAGCAGTTCACGACCGGGCCCCAATGAAAAACTGTTTTTT.

In DNA form, the CDR3 reads TGTGCCAGCTCACCCCGGGACAGGGGTGGCTACACCTTC. Protein: CASSPRDRGGYTF. The chain is built from TRBV18 and TRBJ1-2; 10 bases match TRBD1. The CDR3 runs to 13 residues. Germline CDR1 KGHSH, CDR2 LQKENI. Unmatched junction bases numbered 2, after V lost 3 bases and J lost 7 bases.

The genes are TRBV28 and TRBJ2-1; D not certain. Trimming pared 6 bases from V and 10 bases from J, leaving 1 base between. Looked up from germline, CDR1 is MDHEN and CDR2 is SYDVKM. The CDR3 covers 8 residues. The CDR3, as DNA: TGTGCCAGCAGCGAGCAGTTCTTC. Its translation: CASSEQFF.

This clonotype was detected once. V gene TRBV27 combines with J gene TRBJ2-1; tentatively, D is TRBD1 (6 bases). V was pared by 5 bases and J by 5 bases, with 10 bases between. The CDR3 covers 13 residues. Germline CDR1 and CDR2: MNHEY and SMNVEV (reference sequence). CDR3 nucleotide sequence: TGTGCCAGCAGTCACGGACAGAACAATGAGCAGTTCTTC. Translating gives CASSHGQNNEQFF.

CDR3 residues: CASSEGQGRDTQYF. CDR3 bases: TGTGCCAGCAGCGAGGGACAGGGGAGGGATACGCAGTATTTT. The chain has TRBV9 and TRBJ2-3, with TRBD1 matching 10 bases. Germline CDR1 reads SGDLS; CDR2 reads YYNGEE. The CDR3 is 14 amino acids. The junction had 4 bases not matched to a gene; V was cut back by 3 bases and J by 6 bases.

Note on this clonotype: Given the absence of the conserved phenylalanine or tryptophan at the CDR3 end, a read error is likely. V and J are TRBV2 and TRBJ2-1; unclear D gene. V was trimmed by 4 bases and J by 4 bases, leaving 8 bases between them. The germline V gene has CDR1 SNHLY and CDR2 FYNNEI. The CDR3 has 13 amino acids. The CDR3 loop reads CASSGGYYNEQFL. In DNA form, the CDR3 reads TGTGCCAGCAGTGGTGGGTATTACAATGAGCAGTTCCTC.

The chain joins TRBV7-3 to TRBJ2-3; D is unclear. The germline V gene encodes CDR1 SGHTA and CDR2 FQGTGA. This CDR3 has 13 amino acids. V was cut by 0 bases and J by 6 bases, with 7 bases left in between. Written as DNA, the CDR3 is TGTGCCAGCAGCTTAACGGTTCGGGATACGCAGTATTTT. Its protein product is CASSLTVRDTQYF. The full variable domain, rest sourced from reference TRBV7-3 and TRBJ2-3, is GAGVSQTPSNKVTEKGKYVELRCDPISGHTALYWYRQSLGQGPEFLIYFQGTGAADDSGLPNDRFFAVRPEGSVSTLKIQRTERGDSAVYLCASSLTVRDTQYFGPGTRLTVL.

The chain uses TRBV7-3 and TRBJ2-3; 8 bases are a match to TRBD2. This CDR3 has 15 residues. J lost 3 bases, V lost 3 bases, and 5 bases had no gene match. The germline gives CDR1 SGHTA, CDR2 FQGTGA. CDR3 loop: CASSFGTRGTDTQYF. The CDR3 DNA reads as TGTGCCAGCAGCTTCGGGACTAGGGGTACAGATACGCAGTATTTT.

The chain couples TRBV28 to TRBJ2-4, with 14 bases that match TRBD2. Germline values: CDR1 MDHEN, CDR2 SYDVKM. V trimming: 6 bases; J trimming: 7 bases; junction bases outside the gene matches: 5. The CDR3 covers 15 residues. In nucleotides, the CDR3 is TGTGCCAGCAGCCGAGGGACTAGCGGGAGTAACATTCAGTACTTC. It codes for CASSRGTSGSNIQYF.

The chain joins TRBV5-6 to TRBJ1-6; tentatively, D is TRBD1 (6 bases). This CDR3 is built from 14 residues. V gave up 4 bases and J gave up 8 bases, with 13 bases separating them. Germline-derived CDR1 and CDR2 are SGHDT and YYEEEE. CDR3 in amino acids: CASSPRGVYSPLHF. CDR3 nucleotides: TGTGCCAGCAGCCCGAGGGGGGTTTATTCACCCCTCCACTTT.

The chain carries TRBV12-3 or TRBV12-4 and TRBJ1-5, with 7 bases lining up with TRBD1. V was pared by 5 bases and J by 6 bases, with 10 bases of the junction left unmatched. CDR3 length: 15 residues. The CDR3 region is CASSRTGAAGQPQHF. CDR3 nucleotide sequence: TGTGCCAGCAGTCGCACAGGGGCGGCGGGTCAGCCCCAGCATTTT.

This clonotype was seen once. The chain combines TRBV19 with TRBJ2-1; TRBD2 aligns across 12 bases. V was clipped by 5 bases and J by 0 bases; unmatched bases: 11. This CDR3 is built from 19 residues. The V gene's germline CDR1 is LNHDA and CDR2 SQIVND (reference sequence). DNA of the CDR3: TGTGCCAGTAGTTTGGGCCGCCTAGCGGGGGGGCCCTCCTACAATGAGCAGTTCTTC. Its translation is CASSLGRLAGGPSYNEQFF.

The chain joins TRBV20-1 to TRBJ2-7; no firm D call. The CDR3 has 12 residues. Trimming removed 2 bases at V and 5 bases at J, with 10 bases between. Germline V gene lookup returns CDR1 DFQATT and CDR2 SNEGSKA (reference sequence). CDR3 DNA: TGCAGTGCTAGAAACCCGACCGACGAGCAGTACTTC. Translated, it gives CSARNPTDEQYF.

The chain links TRBV24-1 to TRBJ2-2; D is perhaps TRBD1 (5 bases). The V end lost 5 bases, the J end lost 3 bases, and 9 bases lay between the germline ends. This CDR3 spans 14 amino acids. Germline lookup yields CDR1 KGHDR and CDR2 SFDVKD. CDR3 region: CATSGQIDTGELFF. The CDR3 region has the DNA TGTGCCACCAGTGGACAGATCGACACCGGGGAGCTGTTTTTT.

This rearrangement joins TRBV3-1 to TRBJ2-7; unclear D gene. V lost 3 bases to trimming and J lost 5 bases, with 8 bases between them. This CDR3 has 12 amino acids. Germline V gene data show CDR1 as LGHDT and CDR2 as YNNKEL (reference sequence). CDR3: CASSHGIDEQYF. CDR3 nucleotide sequence: TGTGCCAGCAGCCATGGTATCGACGAGCAGTACTTC.

This rearrangement joins TRBV7-8 to TRBJ2-3; D is unclear. The CDR3 has 13 amino acids. With 2 bases removed from V and 2 bases from J, the gap between germline ends came to 5 bases. Germline V gene sequence: CDR1 SGHVS, CDR2 FQNEAQ. DNA of the CDR3: TGTGCCAGCAGCTTAACTCCCACAGATACGCAGTATTTT. Its translation: CASSLTPTDTQYF.

The CDR3, as DNA: TGCAGTGCCCCAGGGGGATGGTACCAAGAGACCCAGTACTTC. Translated, it gives CSAPGGWYQETQYF. This chain links TRBV20-1 with TRBJ2-5; 7 bases align to TRBD1. The germline CDR1 and CDR2 sequences are DFQATT and SNEGSKA (reference sequence). The CDR3 has 14 residues. Trimming took 6 bases from V and 0 from J; bases not matched to a gene: 7.

The chain links TRBV5-1 to TRBJ2-7; D is perhaps TRBD1 (6 bases). The CDR3 spans 12 residues. Germline CDR1 reads SGHRS; CDR2 reads YFSETQ. V dropped 6 bases and J dropped 9 bases, with 16 bases sitting between them. The CDR3 region is CASTSTAGVQYF. The CDR3 region has the DNA TGCGCCAGCACCTCGACGGCAGGGGTGCAGTACTTC.

This CDR3 is CASSPSNTGELFF. As DNA, the CDR3 is TGTGCCAGCAGCCCTAGTAACACCGGGGAGCTGTTTTTT. The V and J genes are TRBV7-6 and TRBJ2-2; unclear D gene. This CDR3 is 13 amino acids long. Germline CDR1 and CDR2: SGHVS and FNYEAQ. V dropped 5 bases and J dropped 2 bases, with 6 bases sitting between them.

The chain combines TRBV27 with TRBJ1-5; D is ambiguous. The ends were cut back, 5 bases at V and 2 bases at J, with 10 bases in the middle. Germline loops: CDR1 MNHEY, CDR2 SMNVEV (reference sequence). This CDR3 spans 14 amino acids. CDR3 region: CASSINIGNQPQHF. The CDR3 DNA follows: TGTGCCAGCAGTATAAATATAGGCAATCAGCCCCAGCATTTT.

This chain links TRBV28 with TRBJ1-5, with a weak D call TRBD1 (6 bases). The CDR3 has 16 amino acids. Germline V gene data show CDR1 as MDHEN and CDR2 as SYDVKM. V dropped 4 bases and J dropped 2 bases, with 15 bases sitting between them. In nucleotides, the CDR3 is TGTGCCAGCAGTTCCCCTTCCCGACAGGGCAATCAGCCCCAGCATTTT. It is translated as CASSSPSRQGNQPQHF.